The 6 T cell receptor beta chains presented below share a single source sample, sequenced in a study of beta chain features in type 1 diabetes. Sequencing targeted expressed TCRB transcripts, as all isolated RNA had been reverse transcribed. Produced via immunoSEQ multiplex PCR; TCRdb's table is partial and in-frame only. This sample yields some 500,000 clones, of which over 10% are seen a single time; over 0.04% belongs to the top ten. The sample was naive CD4+ T cells from blood. These TCRs come from a woman aged 18-30 years in good health.

This chain uses TRBV18 with TRBJ2-7; 7 bases map to TRBD1. Germline loops: CDR1 KGHSH, CDR2 LQKENI. This CDR3 spans 14 amino acids. V was pared by 2 bases and J by 3 bases, with 4 bases of the junction left unmatched. The CDR3 coding sequence is TGTGCCAGCTCACCAAGGGACAGAGACTACGAGCAGTACTTC. Its translation: CASSPRDRDYEQYF.

The V gene is TRBV2, the J gene TRBJ2-1; no clear D gene. This CDR3 is built from 14 residues. Germline CDR1 and CDR2: SNHLY and FYNNEI. V lost 7 bases, J lost 0 bases, and 10 bases lay in between. This chain's CDR3 is CASTPSSSYNEQFF. CDR3 nucleotide sequence: TGTGCCAGCACCCCGAGTAGCTCCTACAATGAGCAGTTCTTC.

The chain recombines TRBV9 with TRBJ1-3; D unresolved. V was shortened by 2 bases and J by 4 bases, with 7 bases between the two germline ends. The germline V gene has CDR1 SGDLS and CDR2 YYNGEE. This CDR3 contains 13 residues. As DNA, the CDR3 is TGTGCCAGCAGCGTCCCGTCCGGAAACACCATATATTTT. This translates into CASSVPSGNTIYF.

In its sample, this clone was seen a few times. The CDR3 loop reads CASSFDRSYGYTF. The DNA of the CDR3 is TGTGCCAGCAGCTTCGACAGGAGCTATGGCTACACCTTC. V gene TRBV7-2 combines with J gene TRBJ1-2; D might be TRBD1 (6 bases). The germline gives CDR1 SGHTA, CDR2 FQGNSA. CDR3 length equals 13 residues. Trimming took off 3 bases at V and 4 bases at J, with 9 bases between the two ends.

This clone occurred a few times. The rearrangement uses TRBV7-9 and TRBJ2-2; no reliable D call. V was clipped by 8 bases and J by 3 bases, with 19 bases between them. The CDR3 consists of 16 residues. The germline gives CDR1 SEHNR, CDR2 FQNEAQ (reference sequence). The CDR3: CASSRSLAQDTGELFF. The CDR3 DNA reads TGTGCCAGCTCCCGATCCCTGGCCCAGGACACCGGGGAGCTGTTTTTT.

In this sample, this clone turned up a few times. The chain recombines TRBV30 with TRBJ2-7; D remains unclear. V dropped 7 bases and J dropped 6 bases, with 19 bases sitting between them. Germline-derived CDR1 and CDR2 are GTSNPN and SVGIG (reference sequence). The length of the CDR3 is 13 residues. The CDR3 bases are TGTGCCTCCACTCGGCAGTCCAATAGCGAGCAGTACTTC. Encoded protein: CASTRQSNSEQYF.